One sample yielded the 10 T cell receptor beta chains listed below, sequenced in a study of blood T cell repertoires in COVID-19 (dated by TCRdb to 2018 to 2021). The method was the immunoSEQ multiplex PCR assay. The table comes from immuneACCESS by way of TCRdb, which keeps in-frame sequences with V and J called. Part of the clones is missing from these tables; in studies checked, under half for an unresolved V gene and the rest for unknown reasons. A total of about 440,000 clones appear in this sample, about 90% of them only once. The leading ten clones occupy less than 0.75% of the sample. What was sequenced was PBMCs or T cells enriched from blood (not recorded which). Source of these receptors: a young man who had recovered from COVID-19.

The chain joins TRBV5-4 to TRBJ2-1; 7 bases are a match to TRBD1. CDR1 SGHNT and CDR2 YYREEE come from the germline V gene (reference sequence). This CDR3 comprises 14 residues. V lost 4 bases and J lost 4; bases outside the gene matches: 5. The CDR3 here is CASSTRTGYNEQFF. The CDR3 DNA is TGTGCCAGCAGCACTAGGACAGGTTACAATGAGCAGTTCTTC.

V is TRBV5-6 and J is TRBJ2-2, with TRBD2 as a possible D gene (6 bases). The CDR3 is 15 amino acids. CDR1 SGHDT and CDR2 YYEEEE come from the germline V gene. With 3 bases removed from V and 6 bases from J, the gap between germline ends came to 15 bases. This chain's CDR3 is CASSSWRGRAGELFF. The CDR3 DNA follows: TGTGCCAGCAGCTCGTGGAGGGGACGTGCCGGGGAGCTGTTTTTT.

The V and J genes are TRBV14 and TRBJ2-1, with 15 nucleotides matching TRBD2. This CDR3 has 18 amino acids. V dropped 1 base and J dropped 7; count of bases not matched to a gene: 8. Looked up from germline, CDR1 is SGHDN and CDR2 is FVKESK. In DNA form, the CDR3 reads TGTGCCAGCAGCCAAGGGACTAGCGGGGGGGCGGTCGGAAATGAGCAGTTCTTC. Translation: CASSQGTSGGAVGNEQFF.

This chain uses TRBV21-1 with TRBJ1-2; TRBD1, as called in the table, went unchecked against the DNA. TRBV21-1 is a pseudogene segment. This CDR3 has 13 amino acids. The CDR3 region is CARQRADSYGYTF. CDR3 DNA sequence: TGTGCCAGGCAGCGAGCGGACAGCTATGGCTACACCTTC.

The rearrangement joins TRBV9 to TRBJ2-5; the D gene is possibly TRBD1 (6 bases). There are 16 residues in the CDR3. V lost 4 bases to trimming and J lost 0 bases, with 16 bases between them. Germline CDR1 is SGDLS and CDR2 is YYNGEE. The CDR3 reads CASSPSGTPYQETQYF. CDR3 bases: TGTGCCAGCAGCCCTTCCGGGACACCGTACCAAGAGACCCAGTACTTC.

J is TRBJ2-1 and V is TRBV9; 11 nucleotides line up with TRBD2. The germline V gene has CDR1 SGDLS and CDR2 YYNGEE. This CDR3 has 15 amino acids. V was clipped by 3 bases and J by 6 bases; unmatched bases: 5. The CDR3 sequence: CASSDTSGRGNEQFF. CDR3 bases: TGTGCCAGCAGCGACACTAGCGGGAGAGGCAATGAGCAGTTCTTC.

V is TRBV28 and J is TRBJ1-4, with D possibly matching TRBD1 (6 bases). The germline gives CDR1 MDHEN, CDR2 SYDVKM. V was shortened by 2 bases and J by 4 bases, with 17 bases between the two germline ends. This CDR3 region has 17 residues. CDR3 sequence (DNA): TGTGCCAGCAGTTTAGCCCGGGGGGCGTATAGTAATGAAAAACTGTTTTTT. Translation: CASSLARGAYSNEKLFF. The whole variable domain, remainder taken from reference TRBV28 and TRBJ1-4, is DVKVTQSSRYLVKRTGEKVFLECVQDMDHENMFWYRQDPGLGLRLIYFSYDVKMKEKGDIPEGYSVSREKKERFSLILESASTNQTSMYLCASSLARGAYSNEKLFFGSGTQLSVL.

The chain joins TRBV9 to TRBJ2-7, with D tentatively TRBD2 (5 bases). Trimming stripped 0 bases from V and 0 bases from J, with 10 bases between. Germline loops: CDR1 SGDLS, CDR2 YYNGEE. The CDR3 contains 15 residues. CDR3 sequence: CASSVDLGSSYEQYF. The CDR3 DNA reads TGTGCCAGCAGCGTAGATCTAGGGAGCTCCTACGAGCAGTACTTC.

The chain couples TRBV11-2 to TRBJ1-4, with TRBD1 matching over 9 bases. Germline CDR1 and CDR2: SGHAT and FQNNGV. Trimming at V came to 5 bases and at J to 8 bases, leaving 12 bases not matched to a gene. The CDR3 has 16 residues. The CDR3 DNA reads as TGTGCCAGCAGCCACCTACAGGGGGCCAGTAGGGAAAAACTGTTTTTT. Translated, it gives CASSHLQGASREKLFF.

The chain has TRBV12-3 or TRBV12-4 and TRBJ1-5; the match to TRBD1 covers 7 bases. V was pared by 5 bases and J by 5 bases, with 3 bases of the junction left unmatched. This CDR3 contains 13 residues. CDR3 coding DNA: TGTGCCAGCAGTCCTACAGGGGATCAGCCCCAGCATTTT. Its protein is CASSPTGDQPQHF.